The 19 T cell receptor beta chains listed next were all sequenced from one sample in a study of monozygotic twins with inflammatory bowel disease. TCRdb reworked the 5' RACE reads into one entry per CDR3 protein, no DNA. The specimen's table records 200,000 to 250,000 distinct CDR3 sequences. The sample taken for sequencing was blood. Every receptor here comes from a human donor with ulcerative colitis or Crohn's disease, or a healthy co-twin of an affected twin (not recorded which).

The chain recombines TRBV6-6 with TRBJ1-1. The germline V gene has CDR1 MNHNY and CDR2 SVGAGI (reference sequence). The CDR3 length is 11 residues. The CDR3 here is CASRDSGEAFF.

The rearrangement uses TRBV5-6 and TRBJ2-5; TCRdb gives TRBD2 as the D gene, but with no DNA this cannot be confirmed. The CDR3 runs 16 residues. Germline V gene lookup returns CDR1 SGHDT and CDR2 YYEEEE. This CDR3 reads CASSLEGGGIQETQYF.

CDR3 in amino acids: CASSPDTYQPQHF. The gene calls are TRBV18 and TRBJ1-5; TCRdb outputs TRBD1, but without DNA this stays unchecked. CDR1 and CDR2 (germline): KGHSH, LQKENI. The CDR3 contains 13 residues.

The rearrangement joins TRBV20-1 to TRBJ1-4; no DNA is available, so the TRBD1 call from TCRdb remains unchecked. This CDR3 has 13 amino acids. CDR1 DFQATT and CDR2 SNEGSKA come from the germline V gene (reference sequence). CDR3 region: CSATLGPNEKLFF.

The chain uses TRBV5-1 and TRBJ2-7; TCRdb lists TRBD1, though no DNA is available to test this call. CDR3 length: 18 residues. Germline CDR1 SGHRS, CDR2 YFSETQ. The CDR3: CASSLARDARTSSYEQYF.

The V call is TRBV7-9, the J call TRBJ1-2; TCRdb lists TRBD1, though no DNA is available to test this call. The germline CDR1 and CDR2 sequences are SEHNR and FQNEAQ (reference sequence). The CDR3 length is 14 residues. CDR3 residues: CASSSTGEYYGYTF.

The chain combines TRBV11-2 with TRBJ2-7. CDR3 length equals 14 residues. The germline V gene encodes CDR1 SGHAT and CDR2 FQNNGV. CDR3 sequence: CASSPRQESYEQYF.

This sequence joins TRBV12-3 or TRBV12-4 and TRBJ2-7; the TCRdb call, TRBD1, lacks DNA for checking. The CDR3 is 15 amino acids. The CDR3 is CASTLRGSQTYEQYF.

The chain joins TRBV11-2 to TRBJ2-3; checking the TCRdb D call of TRBD1 is not possible without DNA. This CDR3 comprises 17 residues. Germline CDR1 is SGHAT and CDR2 is FQNNGV. The CDR3 loop reads CASSLWSYPGATDTQYF.

The rearrangement uses TRBV20-1 and TRBJ2-1; TCRdb proposes TRBD1, but this gene call is untestable without DNA. This CDR3 spans 14 amino acids. Germline loops: CDR1 DFQATT, CDR2 SNEGSKA (reference sequence). CDR3 in amino acids: CSARGWADNNEQFF.

The V gene is TRBV6-4, the J gene TRBJ2-1; TCRdb selects TRBD1, and the lack of DNA leaves this call unchecked. This CDR3 is built from 16 residues. The germline CDR1 and CDR2 sequences are MRHNA and SNTAGT. The CDR3 here is CASSPLSPMGYNEQFF.

This rearrangement joins TRBV13 to TRBJ2-1. The CDR3 covers 13 residues. Germline loops: CDR1 PRHDT, CDR2 FYEKMQ (reference sequence). The CDR3 loop reads CASSLVAANEQFF.

CDR3 sequence reads: CASSYGGGREVYGYTF. This rearrangement joins TRBV6-5 to TRBJ1-2; the TCRdb D gene call, TRBD1, has no DNA to confirm it. CDR3 length equals 16 residues. Germline V gene lookup returns CDR1 MNHEY and CDR2 SVGAGI.

The chain recombines TRBV5-1 with TRBJ1-2; TCRdb's D call, TRBD1, is unchecked because there is no DNA. Germline CDR1 and CDR2: SGHRS and YFSETQ. The CDR3 has 15 amino acids. This CDR3 reads CASSLSTGGIYGYTF.

The chain recombines TRBV5-6 with TRBJ1-5; TCRdb picks TRBD1, but there is no DNA to check that call. The length of the CDR3 is 13 residues. The germline V gene encodes CDR1 SGHDT and CDR2 YYEEEE. This CDR3 is CASSLSGGWPQHF.

J is TRBJ1-1 and V is TRBV3-1; TCRdb outputs TRBD1, but without DNA this stays unchecked. CDR1 is LGHDT, CDR2 YNNKEL, per germline (reference sequence). This CDR3 is 14 amino acids long. The chain's CDR3 is CASSHLGQNTEAFF.

V and J are TRBV7-9 and TRBJ2-2. Germline loops: CDR1 SEHNR, CDR2 FQNEAQ (reference sequence). The CDR3 has 16 residues. The CDR3 sequence is CASSLLGGQDTGELFF.

J is TRBJ1-5 and V is TRBV12-3 or TRBV12-4. The CDR3 extends over 13 amino acids. CDR3 sequence: CASSFADNQPQHF.

The CDR3: CSAKEMGSTGELFF. The chain has TRBV20-1 and TRBJ2-2. Per germline, CDR1 DFQATT and CDR2 SNEGSKA (reference sequence). This CDR3 has 14 residues.